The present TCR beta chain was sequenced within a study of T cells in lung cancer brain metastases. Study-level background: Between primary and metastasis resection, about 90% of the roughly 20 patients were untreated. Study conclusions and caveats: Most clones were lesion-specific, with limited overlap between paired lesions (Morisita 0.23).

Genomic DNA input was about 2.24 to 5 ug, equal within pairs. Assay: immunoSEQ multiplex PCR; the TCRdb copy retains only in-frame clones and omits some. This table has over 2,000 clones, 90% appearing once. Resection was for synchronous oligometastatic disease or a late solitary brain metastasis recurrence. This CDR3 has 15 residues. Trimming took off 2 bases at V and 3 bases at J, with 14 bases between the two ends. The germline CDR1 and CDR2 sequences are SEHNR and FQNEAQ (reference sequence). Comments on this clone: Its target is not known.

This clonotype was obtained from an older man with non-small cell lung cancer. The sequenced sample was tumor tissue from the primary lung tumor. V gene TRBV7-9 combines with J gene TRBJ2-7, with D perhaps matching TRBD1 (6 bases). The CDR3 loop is CASSLPRGKGYEQYF. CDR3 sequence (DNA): TGTGCCAGCAGCTTACCCAGGGGAAAGGGCTACGAGCAGTACTTC.